This T cell receptor beta chain was obtained from a study of cytomegalovirus exposure and HLA in healthy donors. Study conclusions and caveats: It was 164 TCR beta chains that were listed as cytomegalovirus-associated.

Regarding this clone: The antigen is not known.

While unrecorded immune exposures were likely, the donors were nominally healthy when sampled. The PCR contained 60 Vbeta and 13 Jbeta primers. Using immunoSEQ multiplex PCR, the repertoire was profiled, and TCRdb retains in-frame clones only, with some absent. The sample shows around 150,000 clones, about 82% of them seen only once. V was shortened by 3 bases and J by 2 bases, with 11 bases between the two germline ends. The CDR3 extends over 14 amino acids. The germline CDR1 and CDR2 sequences are SGHRS and YFSETQ. This chain connects TRBV5-1 to TRBJ1-1; D ambiguous. The TCR was taken from a man aged 25-45 years in good health and CMV-seronegative. The sample was PBMCs. DNA for the CDR3: TGCGCCAGCAGCTGGACCGGGGAAAACACTGAAGCTTTCTTT. Its protein product is CASSWTGENTEAFF.